The 5 T cell receptor beta chains in this list originate from one sample, sequenced in a study of tumor and adjacent non-tumor tissue in lung cancer. No cell sorting was done before RNA was extracted from the tissue. More than 3 cm separated this lung sample from the edge of the tumor. A modified ARM-PCR protocol with three rounds of nested PCR amplified TCRbeta. TCRdb recomputed calls from the multiplex PCR reads with MiXCR, one row per CDR3 protein. The sample has 90,000 to 100,000 distinct CDR3 sequences, 75% to 85% seen once. Sequences were obtained from distant non-tumor lung tissue. The receptors shown here come from a man in his sixties with small cell lung cancer.

Concerning this clonotype: At one end the junction does not follow the germline gene, possibly because of a read error. The chain is built from TRBV4-2 and TRBJ2-1; D not resolved. Per the germline V gene, CDR1 is LGHNA and CDR2 is YNFKEQ. The CDR3 spans 14 residues. The chain's CDR3 is CASSQVSVNNGQFF. The DNA for the CDR3 is TGTGCCAGCAGCCAAGTATCAGTGAACAATGGGCAGTTCTTC.

To note about this clonotype: One end of the junction does not line up with germline, which may come from a read error. The chain employs TRBV5-4 and TRBJ2-7; 7 bases are a match to TRBD2. The germline V gene has CDR1 SGHNT and CDR2 YYREEE (reference sequence). The CDR3 is made up of 14 amino acids. CDR3 sequence: CAGSLDLAAYEHYF. The CDR3 DNA reads TGTGCCGGCAGCTTAGATCTAGCGGCCTACGAGCATTACTTC.

Worth noting for this clonotype: Being one base from a much bigger clone, this may be a read error. This chain joins TRBV20-1 and TRBJ2-4; the D is unclear. Trimming took 7 bases from V and 9 from J, leaving 19 bases between them. The CDR3 has 13 residues. Germline V lookup: CDR1 DFQATT, CDR2 SNEGSKA (reference sequence). The CDR3: CSVNLKGLGIQYF. The DNA of the CDR3 is TGCAGTGTTAATCTTAAGGGCCTAGGCATTCAGTACTTC.

In its sample, this clonotype was seen many times. The chain has TRBV7-9 and TRBJ2-3; D is uncertain. Germline V gene data show CDR1 as SEHNR and CDR2 as FQNEAQ (reference sequence). Trimming took 4 bases from V and 5 from J, leaving 13 bases between them. This CDR3 has 14 residues. CDR3 sequence: CASSSLGRQDTQYF. CDR3 sequence (DNA): TGTGCCAGCAGCTCCCTCGGGCGTCAAGATACGCAGTATTTT. The full variable domain, rest sourced from reference TRBV7-9 and TRBJ2-3, is DTGVSQNPRHKITKRGQNVTFRCDPISEHNRLYWYRQTLGQGPEFLTYFQNEAQLEKSRLLSDRFSAERPKGSFSTLEIQRTEQGDSAMYLCASSSLGRQDTQYFGPGTRLTVL.

Worth noting for this clonotype: The junction does not match germline at one end; this may be a read error. The chain has TRBV6-1 and TRBJ2-1; D may correspond to TRBD1 or TRBD2 (5 bases each). Germline V gives CDR1 MNHNS, CDR2 SASEGT. The CDR3 is made up of 14 amino acids. The CDR3 DNA follows: TGTGCCAGCAGGCGACAGAGGGCTCATCATGAGCAATTCTTC. It yields the protein CASRRQRAHHEQFF.